This is a list of T cell receptor beta chains from one sample in a study of cytomegalovirus exposure and HLA in healthy donors. Profiled with immunoSEQ multiplex PCR; TCRdb holds only in-frame clones, not every one. The repertoire holds over 110,000 clones, with approximately 82% as singletons. Input material: PBMCs. The receptors shown here come from a woman between 55 and 75 years old in good health and CMV-seropositive. CDR3s include the opening cysteine and the closing phenylalanine or tryptophan. D genes are given only for firm matches. Only part of the rows carry a size: once, few, many, or a class if the clone is expanded.

j_call v_call d_call clone_size cdr3_nt cdr3_aa
TRBJ2-2 TRBV30 TRBD2 . TGTGCCTGGCAACTAGCGGCGAACACCGGGGAGCTGTTTTTT CAWQLAANTGELFF
TRBJ1-6 TRBV27 . . TGTGCCAGCGCACTTCCCCCATCACCCCTCCACTTT CASALPPSPLHF
TRBJ1-2 TRBV18 TRBD1 . TGTGCCAGCTCACAAGGTACCGGGACAGGGGCAAACTATGGCTACACCTTC CASSQGTGTGANYGYTF
TRBJ2-5 TRBV30 TRBD2 . TGTGCCTGGATAAAGCGGGATGGTCCCCAGGAGCAGTACTTC CAWIKRDGPQEQYF
TRBJ2-2 TRBV2 TRBD1 few TGTGCCAGCAGCGGAAGACAGGGGAGCACCGGGGAGCTGTTTTTT CASSGRQGSTGELFF
TRBJ2-3 TRBV19 . . TGTGCCAGTAGCGAGGGGGGGGACACAGATACGCAGTATTTT CASSEGGDTDTQYF
TRBJ2-3 TRBV7-9 TRBD1 . TGTGCCAGCAGTCTCGGGACAGGGGTTCCCACAGATACGCAGTATTTT CASSLGTGVPTDTQYF
TRBJ1-2 TRBV4-1 . few TGCGCCAGCAGCCAAGGGACTCAGGGAGGGGGCTACACCTTC CASSQGTQGGGYTF
TRBJ2-1 TRBV5-1 TRBD2 few TGCGCCAGCAGCTTAGGGACTAGCGGGACGAGCTCCTACAATGAGCAGTTCTTC CASSLGTSGTSSYNEQFF
TRBJ1-1 TRBV5-8 TRBD1 . TGTGCCAGCAGAAAAGGACAGGGGAGGGCGTACACTGAAGCTTTCTTT CASRKGQGRAYTEAFF
TRBJ2-1 TRBV4-1 . . TGCGCCAGCAGCCAAGCCCCTCGGCGGCCCACTATCCATGAGCAGTTCTTC CASSQAPRRPTIHEQFF
TRBJ1-5 TRBV21-1 . . TGTGCCAGCAGCCCCCGGGACAGGGTCCTAGGGGACAATCAGCCCCAGCATTTT CASSPRDRVLGDNQPQHF
TRBJ2-7 TRBV19 . . TGTGCCAGTAGAGATGGCAGGACGGGAGAGCAGTACTTC CASRDGRTGEQYF
TRBJ2-3 TRBV9 . . TGTGCCAGCAGCTTTAACACAGATACGCAGTATTTT CASSFNTDTQYF
TRBJ2-3 TRBV6-4 TRBD2 . TGTGCCAGCAGTGCCGCGGCGGGAGGGCCCGGGGATACGCAGTATTTT CASSAAAGGPGDTQYF
TRBJ2-7 TRBV30 TRBD1 . TGTGCCTGGATGGGACAGGGGGCTGCCTACGAGCAGTACTTC CAWMGQGAAYEQYF
TRBJ2-7 TRBV7-9 . . TGTGCCAGCACCGCCACGGGGGTTATCTCCTACGAGCAGTACTTC CASTATGVISYEQYF
TRBJ2-5 TRBV2 TRBD1 . TGTGCCAGTTGCCGAGGGGGCGCGGGAGAGACCCAGTACTTC CASCRGGAGETQYF
TRBJ2-2 TRBV10-1 TRBD2 . TGCGCCAGCAGTGAGCTTAGCGGGAGTTCAAAGGGCGGGGAGCTGTTTTTT CASSELSGSSKGGELFF
TRBJ2-1 TRBV7-2 . once TGTGCCAGCAGCCGAAAGCCCTTCAACGGGAGTCCCTACAATGAGCAGTTCTTC CASSRKPFNGSPYNEQFF
TRBJ2-7 TRBV7-9 TRBD2 . TGTGCCAGCAGCTTTGCGGGAGTTTATACCTACGAGCAGTACTTC CASSFAGVYTYEQYF
TRBJ2-5 TRBV2 TRBD1 . TGTGCCAGCAGTGCGGACAGGGCCGGAGAGACCCAGTACTTC CASSADRAGETQYF
TRBJ1-5 TRBV30 . . TGTGCCTGGAGCCCGGCGGGGGGAACAGGGCAGCCCCAGCATTTT CAWSPAGGTGQPQHF
TRBJ2-1 TRBV7-2 . . TGTGCCAGCAGCTTTTTTCGAGGTGATGAGCAGTTCTTC CASSFFRGDEQFF